This T cell receptor beta chain is drawn from a study of T cells in Graves' hyperthyroidism and ophthalmopathy. The source material, RNA transcripts, was used to amplify TCR beta CDR3 regions. An initial round of RT-PCR targeting the TCR CDR3 relied on the HTBI primer set. TCRdb re-called the multiplex PCR reads with MiXCR, one entry per CDR3 protein. The table has about 840,000 distinct CDR3 sequences, 38% seen once. With 8 bases clipped from V and 10 bases from J, the junction kept 7 bases outside the gene matches. The germline V gene encodes CDR1 SEHNR and CDR2 FQNEAQ (reference sequence). This CDR3 spans 13 amino acids. In this sample, this clonotype turned up many times.

Sequenced sample: blood. The rearrangement uses TRBV7-9 and TRBJ1-6; TRBD1 agrees at 8 bases. The sequence was collected from a young man with Graves' hyperthyroidism. CDR3 region: CASSQGAWSPLHF. The CDR3 bases are TGTGCCAGCTCCCAGGGGGCTTGGTCACCCCTCCACTTT.